This TCR beta chain was captured by sequencing in a study of long-term antiretroviral therapy in people with HIV. Overall study results and limits: Diversity measured after ART increased yet remained under transplant donor controls. Blood was collected between the mid-2000s and the late 2010s, possibly under older ART regimens. No data were available on ART adherence, viral resistance or therapy changes.

Runs used v3.0 of the immunoSEQ assay and were done at survey level. TCRdb's table, derived via immunoSEQ multiplex PCR, lists solely in-frame clones and lacks some. The sample shows about 32,000 clones, approximately 85% of them seen only once. Deletions cut 2 bases from V and 4 bases from J, with 13 bases between. This CDR3 region has 15 residues. Looked up from germline, CDR1 is SGHRS and CDR2 is YFSETQ. At minimum, one pre-ART and two post-ART PBMC samples were obtained from each donor. Of note for this clone: The antigen remains undetermined.

V usage is TRBV5-1 and J usage is TRBJ2-1, with D maybe TRBD1 (6 bases). Source: unsorted PBMCs, taken roughly 3.3 years after starting antiretroviral therapy. The TCR sequence derives from a man aged 18 to 30 with HIV. The CDR3, as DNA: TGCGCCAGCAGCTTTATGGGGGCACTATACAATGAGCAGTTCTTC. Translating gives CASSFMGALYNEQFF.